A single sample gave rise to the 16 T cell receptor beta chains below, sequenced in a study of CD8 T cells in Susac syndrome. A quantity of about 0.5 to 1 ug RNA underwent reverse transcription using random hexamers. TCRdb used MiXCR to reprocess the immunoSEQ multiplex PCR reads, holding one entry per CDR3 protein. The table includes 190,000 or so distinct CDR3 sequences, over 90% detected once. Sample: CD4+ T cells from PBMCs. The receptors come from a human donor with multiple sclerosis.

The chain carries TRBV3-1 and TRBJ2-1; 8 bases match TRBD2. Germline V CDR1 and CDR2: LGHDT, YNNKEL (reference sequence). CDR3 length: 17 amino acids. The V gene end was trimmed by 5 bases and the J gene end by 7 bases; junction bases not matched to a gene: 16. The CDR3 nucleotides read TGTGCCAGCAGCAGGGAGTGGGCGGGGGGCCAACTGAATGAGCAGTTCTTC. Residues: CASSREWAGGQLNEQFF.

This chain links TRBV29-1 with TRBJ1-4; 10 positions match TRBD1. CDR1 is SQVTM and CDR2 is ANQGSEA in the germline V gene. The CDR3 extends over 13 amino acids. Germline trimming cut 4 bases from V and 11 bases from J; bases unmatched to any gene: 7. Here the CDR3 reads CSVGGTGDGKLFF. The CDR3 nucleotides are TGCAGCGTTGGGGGGACAGGGGACGGGAAACTGTTTTTT.

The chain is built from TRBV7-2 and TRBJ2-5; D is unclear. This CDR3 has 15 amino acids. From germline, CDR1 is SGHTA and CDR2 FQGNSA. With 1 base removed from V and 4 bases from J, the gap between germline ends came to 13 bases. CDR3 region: CASSLVWGYTETQYF. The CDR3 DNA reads TGTGCCAGCAGCTTAGTATGGGGTTACACAGAGACCCAGTACTTC.

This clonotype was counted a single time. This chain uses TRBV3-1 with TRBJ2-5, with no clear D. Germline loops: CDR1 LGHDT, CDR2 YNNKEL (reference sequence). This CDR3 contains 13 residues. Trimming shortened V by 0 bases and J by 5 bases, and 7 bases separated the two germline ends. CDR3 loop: CASSQESRETQYF. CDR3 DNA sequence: TGTGCCAGCAGCCAAGAAAGCCGGGAGACCCAGTACTTC.

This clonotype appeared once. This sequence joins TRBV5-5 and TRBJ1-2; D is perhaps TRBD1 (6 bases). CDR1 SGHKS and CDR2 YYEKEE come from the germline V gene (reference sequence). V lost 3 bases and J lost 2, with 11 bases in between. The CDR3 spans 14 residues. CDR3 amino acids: CASSSQTGNYGYTF. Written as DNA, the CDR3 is TGTGCCAGCAGCTCTCAGACAGGAAACTATGGCTACACCTTC.

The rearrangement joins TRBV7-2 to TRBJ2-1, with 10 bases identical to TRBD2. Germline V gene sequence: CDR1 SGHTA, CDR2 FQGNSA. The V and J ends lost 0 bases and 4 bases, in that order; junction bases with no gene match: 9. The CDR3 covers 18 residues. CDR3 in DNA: TGTGCCAGCAGCTTAGCGCGGGGTTTGACTAGCGGGTACAATGAGCAGTTCTTC. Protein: CASSLARGLTSGYNEQFF.

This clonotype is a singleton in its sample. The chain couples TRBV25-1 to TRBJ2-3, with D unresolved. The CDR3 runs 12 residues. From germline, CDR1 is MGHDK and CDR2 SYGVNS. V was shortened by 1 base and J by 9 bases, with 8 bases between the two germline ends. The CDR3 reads CASSELGYTQYF. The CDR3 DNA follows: TGTGCCAGCAGTGAATTGGGATACACGCAGTATTTT. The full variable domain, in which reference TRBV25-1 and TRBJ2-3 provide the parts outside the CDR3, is EADIYQTPRYLVIGTGKKITLECSQTMGHDKMYWYQQDPGMELHLIHYSYGVNSTEKGDLSSESTVSRIRTEHFPLTLESARPSHTSQYLCASSELGYTQYFGPGTRLTVL.

The CDR3 here is CASSRGGYNEQFF. The CDR3, as DNA: TGTGCCAGCAGTCGGGGGGGATACAATGAGCAGTTCTTC. The rearrangement links TRBV12-3 or TRBV12-4 to TRBJ2-1; 8 positions agree with TRBD2. The CDR3 totals 13 residues. V was pared by 5 bases and J by 4 bases, with 1 base of the junction left unmatched.

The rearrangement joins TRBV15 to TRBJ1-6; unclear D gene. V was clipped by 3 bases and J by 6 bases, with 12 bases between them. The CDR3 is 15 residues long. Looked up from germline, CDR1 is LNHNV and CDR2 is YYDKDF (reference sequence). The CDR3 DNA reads TGTGCCACCAGCAGTCCGGCAGGAGGTAATTCACCCCTCCACTTT. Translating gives CATSSPAGGNSPLHF.

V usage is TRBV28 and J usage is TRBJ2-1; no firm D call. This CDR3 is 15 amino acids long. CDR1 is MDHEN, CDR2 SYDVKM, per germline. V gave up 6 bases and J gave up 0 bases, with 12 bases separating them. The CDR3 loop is CASSYRKSSYNEQFF. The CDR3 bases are TGTGCCAGCAGCTATCGAAAGAGCTCCTACAATGAGCAGTTCTTC.

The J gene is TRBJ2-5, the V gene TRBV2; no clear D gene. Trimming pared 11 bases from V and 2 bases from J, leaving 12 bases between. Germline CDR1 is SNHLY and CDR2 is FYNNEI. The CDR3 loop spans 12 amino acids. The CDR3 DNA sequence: TGTGCCGGGCGGACGGATCAAGAGACCCAGTACTTC. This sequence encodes CAGRTDQETQYF. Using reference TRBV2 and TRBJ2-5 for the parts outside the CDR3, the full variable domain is EPEVTQTPSHQVTQMGQEVILRCVPISNHLYFYWYRQILGQKVEFLVSFYNNEISEKSEIFDDQFSVERPDGSNFTLKIRSTKLEDSAMYFCAGRTDQETQYFGPGTRLLVL.

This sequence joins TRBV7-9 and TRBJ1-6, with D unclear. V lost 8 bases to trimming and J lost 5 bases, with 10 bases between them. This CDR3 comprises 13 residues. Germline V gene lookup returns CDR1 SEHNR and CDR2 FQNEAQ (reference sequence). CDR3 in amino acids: CASHGGDNSPLHF. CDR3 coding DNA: TGTGCCAGCCACGGCGGGGATAATTCACCCCTCCACTTT.

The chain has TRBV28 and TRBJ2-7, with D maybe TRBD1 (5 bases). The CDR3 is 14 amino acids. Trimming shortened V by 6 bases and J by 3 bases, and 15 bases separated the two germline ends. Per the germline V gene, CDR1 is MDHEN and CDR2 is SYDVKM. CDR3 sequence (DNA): TGTGCCAGCAGCTCCAGGGTCCCCCTCTACGAGCAGTACGTC. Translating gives CASSSRVPLYEQYV.

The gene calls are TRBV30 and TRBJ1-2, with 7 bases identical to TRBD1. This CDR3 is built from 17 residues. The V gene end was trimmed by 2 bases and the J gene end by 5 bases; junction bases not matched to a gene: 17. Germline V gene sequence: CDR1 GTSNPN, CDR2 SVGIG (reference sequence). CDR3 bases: TGTGCCTGGAGTAAGGGACAGCCTCCCCCCCTTGGGTATGGCTACACCTTC. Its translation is CAWSKGQPPPLGYGYTF. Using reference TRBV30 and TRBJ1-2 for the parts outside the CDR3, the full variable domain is SQTIHQWPATLVQPVGSPLSLECTVEGTSNPNLYWYRQAAGRGLQLLFYSVGIGQISSEVPQNLSASRPQDRQFILSSKKLLLSDSGFYLCAWSKGQPPPLGYGYTFGSGTRLTVV.

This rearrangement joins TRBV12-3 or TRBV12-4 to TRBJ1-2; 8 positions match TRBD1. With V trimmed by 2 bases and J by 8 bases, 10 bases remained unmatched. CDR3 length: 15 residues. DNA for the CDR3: TGTGCCAGCAGTTTAACAGGGGGAAGGGTTAGAGGCTACACCTTC. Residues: CASSLTGGRVRGYTF.

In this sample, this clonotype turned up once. The CDR3 loop is CASSVGGAGTGELFF. CDR3 sequence (DNA): TGTGCCAGCAGCGTAGGTGGGGCGGGGACCGGGGAGCTGTTTTTT. The chain combines TRBV9 with TRBJ2-2, with D maybe TRBD2 (6 bases). Germline CDR1 is SGDLS and CDR2 is YYNGEE. This CDR3 has 15 amino acids. Trimming left V 0 bases short and J 5 bases short, with 11 bases between. Variable domain in full (rest from reference TRBV9 and TRBJ2-2): DSGVTQTPKHLITATGQRVTLRCSPRSGDLSVYWYQQSLDQGLQFLIQYYNGEERAKGNILERFSAQQFPDLHSELNLSSLELGDSALYFCASSVGGAGTGELFFGEGSRLTVL.